A selection of T cell receptor beta chains follows, all from one sample in a study of blood T cell repertoires in COVID-19. Generated by immunoSEQ multiplex PCR, the TCRdb table keeps only in-frame clones and is missing some. The repertoire consists of about 310,000 clones, with roughly 84% occurring once and the leading ten covering 1%. The sequenced sample consisted of peripheral blood. These receptors were taken from a man aged 50 to 59 with active or convalescent COVID-19. Each CDR3 is given with its conserved first and last residue. A D gene is named only where the DNA matches it firmly. Not every row has a clone size; where given, it reads once, few, many or a size class.

>TRBJ2-1|.|.|TRBV6-2/TRBV6-3
CASSERIDEQFF
TGTGCCAGCAGCGAAAGAATAGATGAGCAGTTCTTC
>TRBJ1-6|few|.|TRBV28
CASTRTLSTYNSPLHF
TGTGCCAGCACCAGGACTCTTTCAACCTATAATTCACCCCTCCACTTT
>TRBJ2-2|.|.|TRBV7-2
CASSLTTANTGELFF
TGTGCCAGCAGCTTAACGACAGCGAACACCGGGGAGCTGTTTTTT
>TRBJ1-3|few|TRBD1|TRBV30
CAWSPGQVGNTIYF
TGTGCCTGGAGTCCCGGACAGGTTGGAAACACCATATATTTT
>TRBJ2-7|once|TRBD2|TRBV2
CASSGGLVEQYF
TGTGCCAGCAGTGGGGGACTAGTCGAGCAGTACTTC
>TRBJ2-1|.|TRBD2|TRBV28
CASRLAGGTYNEQFF
TGTGCCAGCAGACTAGCGGGAGGCACCTACAATGAGCAGTTCTTC
>TRBJ2-1|.|TRBD2|TRBV9
CASSSGGGSYNEQFF
TGTGCCAGCAGCTCCGGGGGGGGCTCCTACAATGAGCAGTTCTTC
>TRBJ2-3|.|.|TRBV2
CASRGGPGGSDTQYF
TGTGCCAGCAGGGGGGGGCCCGGAGGGTCAGATACGCAGTATTTT
>TRBJ1-1|.|.|TRBV19
CASSPGDTRNTEAFF
TGTGCCAGTAGTCCAGGGGACACGAGAAACACTGAAGCTTTCTTT
>TRBJ2-6|.|.|TRBV28
CASRTGTPGANVLTF
TGTGCCAGCAGGACCGGGACACCTGGGGCCAACGTCCTGACTTTC
>TRBJ2-1|once|TRBD2|TRBV7-2
CASSQGEIAGGGQFF
TGTGCCAGCAGCCAGGGAGAGATAGCGGGAGGTGGGCAGTTCTTC
>TRBJ2-5|.|.|TRBV9
CASSVAGTRQETQYF
TGTGCCAGCAGCGTAGCTGGGACAAGGCAAGAGACCCAGTACTTC
>TRBJ2-1|.|TRBD1|TRBV28
CASSSLALKGTGSYNEQFF
TGTGCCAGCAGTTCTCTGGCCTTAAAAGGGACAGGCTCCTACAATGAGCAGTTCTTC
>TRBJ2-5|.|TRBD2|TRBV19
CASSSLSGTRGETQYF
TGTGCCAGTAGTTCCCTTAGCGGGACCCGAGGGGAGACCCAGTACTTC
>TRBJ2-1|once|TRBD2|TRBV9
CASSLAVYNEQFF
TGTGCCAGCAGTCTAGCGGTCTACAATGAGCAGTTCTTC
>TRBJ1-1|.|.|TRBV5-1
CASSGMDRLNTEAFF
TGCGCCAGCAGCGGGATGGACAGACTGAACACTGAAGCTTTCTTT
>TRBJ1-2|.|.|TRBV30
CARKDKGGNGYTF
TGTGCCCGGAAGGACAAGGGGGGGAATGGCTACACCTTC
>TRBJ1-2|.|TRBD1|TRBV29-1
CSVSDRGMNYGYTF
TGCAGCGTGTCAGACAGGGGGATGAACTATGGCTACACCTTC
>TRBJ1-2|.|.|TRBV27
CASSPRGEVYGYTF
TGTGCCAGCAGTCCCCGTGGAGAGGTCTATGGCTACACCTTC
>TRBJ1-2|.|.|TRBV28
CASSLSQANYGYTF
TGTGCCAGCAGTTTATCCCAGGCTAACTATGGCTACACCTTC
>TRBJ1-1|.|.|TRBV9
CASSVYQGSEAFF
TGTGCCAGCAGCGTGTACCAGGGGTCCGAAGCTTTCTTT
>TRBJ1-6|.|.|TRBV5-1
CASSLESSPGISPLHF
TGCGCCAGCAGCTTGGAGTCCAGCCCAGGAATCTCACCCCTCCACTTT
>TRBJ2-7|few|.|TRBV18
CASSASPGYEQYF
TGTGCCAGCTCCGCTAGCCCGGGGTACGAGCAGTACTTC
>TRBJ2-2|.|TRBD2|TRBV6-5
CASRREGVTGELFF
TGTGCCAGCAGACGGGAGGGAGTCACCGGGGAGCTGTTTTTT
>TRBJ1-6|.|.|TRBV4-2
CASSQAGDRNNSPLHF
TGTGCCAGCAGCCAAGCGGGAGACAGAAATAATTCACCCCTCCACTTT
>TRBJ2-7|.|TRBD2|TRBV28
CASSTGTSGRGQYF
TGTGCCAGCAGCACCGGGACTAGCGGGAGGGGGCAGTACTTC
>TRBJ1-1|.|TRBD1|TRBV6-1
CASSEYDRGWSTEAFF
TGTGCCAGCAGTGAATATGACAGGGGATGGAGCACTGAAGCTTTCTTT
>TRBJ1-4|.|.|TRBV2
CASSPSGGHGEKLFF
TGTGCCAGCAGTCCCTCGGGGGGGCACGGGGAAAAACTGTTTTTT
>TRBJ1-2|.|TRBD1|TRBV15
CATSRSDRLYGYTF
TGTGCCACCAGCAGGTCGGACAGGCTCTATGGCTACACCTTC
>TRBJ1-2|.|TRBD1|TRBV5-1
CASSSQGVMFGYTF
TGCGCCAGCAGCTCGCAGGGGGTTATGTTCGGCTACACCTTC
>TRBJ2-7|.|.|TRBV7-2
CASSPGAFEQYF
TGTGCCAGCAGCCCCGGAGCGTTCGAGCAGTACTTC
>TRBJ1-2|.|.|TRBV6-1
CASSEYQNFNYGYTF
TGTGCCAGCAGTGAATACCAGAATTTTAACTATGGCTACACCTTC
>TRBJ1-2|few|TRBD1|TRBV18
CASSPRQGAGYGYTF
TGTGCCAGCTCCCCTAGACAGGGGGCCGGCTATGGCTACACCTTC
>TRBJ1-1|.|TRBD1|TRBV11-3
CASSLGFVDRGTEAFF
TGTGCCAGCAGCTTAGGATTCGTGGACAGGGGCACTGAAGCTTTCTTT
>TRBJ2-1|once|TRBD2|TRBV19
CASSMRTSSYNEQFF
TGTGCCAGTAGTATGAGGACTAGCAGTTACAATGAGCAGTTCTTC
>TRBJ1-4|.|.|TRBV27
CASSPRALNEKLFF
TGTGCCAGCAGTCCGAGGGCCCTTAATGAAAAACTGTTTTTT
>TRBJ2-3|.|TRBD1|TRBV30
CAWGTGQDTQYF
TGTGCCTGGGGGACAGGGCAAGATACGCAGTATTTT
>TRBJ2-7|.|TRBD1|TRBV6-6
CASSPTGAKTYEQYF
TGTGCCAGCAGTCCGACAGGGGCTAAGACCTACGAGCAGTACTTC
>TRBJ2-5|.|.|TRBV7-9
CASSSVGGETQYF
TGTGCCAGCAGCTCCGTGGGGGGAGAGACCCAGTACTTC
>TRBJ1-1|.|.|TRBV28
CASSFGRGLVTEAFF
TGTGCCAGCAGTTTCGGGAGGGGGTTGGTCACTGAAGCTTTCTTT
>TRBJ2-7|.|TRBD2|TRBV18
CASSPGGRLEQYF
TGTGCCAGCTCACCCGGCGGGAGACTCGAGCAGTACTTC
>TRBJ2-5|.|.|TRBV7-7
CASSSGGTTAQYF
TGTGCTAGCAGCTCAGGGGGGACGACGGCCCAGTACTTC
>TRBJ1-2|.|.|TRBV18
CASSPFQEATNYGYTF
TGTGCCAGCTCACCTTTCCAAGAGGCGACTAACTATGGCTACACCTTC
>TRBJ2-3|once|.|TRBV30
CAWSTPWTRSTDTQYF
TGTGCCTGGAGTACACCCTGGACACGAAGCACAGATACGCAGTATTTT
>TRBJ1-2|.|.|TRBV6-6
CASSPLSGVQPGHGYTF
TGTGCCAGCAGTCCCCTGTCAGGGGTCCAACCGGGGCATGGCTACACCTTC
>TRBJ1-1|.|.|TRBV30
CAWDTGPWGAFF
TGTGCCTGGGACACAGGGCCATGGGGAGCTTTCTTT
>TRBJ2-7|.|TRBD1|TRBV6-5
CATRDSFYEQYF
TGTGCCACCAGGGACAGTTTCTACGAGCAGTACTTC
>TRBJ1-3|.|.|TRBV24-1
CATSPSGSGNTIYF
TGTGCCACCAGTCCATCCGGCTCTGGAAACACCATATATTTT
>TRBJ1-2|.|TRBD1|TRBV6-6
CASSSFTGDGYTF
TGTGCCAGCAGTTCCTTTACAGGGGATGGCTACACCTTC
>TRBJ2-1|.|.|TRBV5-1
CASSLASIGGGRNNEQFF
TGCGCCAGCAGCTTGGCCTCGATCGGGGGCGGGAGAAACAATGAGCAGTTCTTC
>TRBJ2-7|.|TRBD1|TRBV10-3
CAISGGQGRSHEQYF
TGTGCCATCAGTGGGGGACAGGGAAGGTCCCACGAGCAGTACTTC
>TRBJ1-4|once|TRBD1|TRBV11-2
CASSLVDRENEKLFF
TGTGCCAGCAGTTTGGTAGACAGGGAAAATGAAAAACTGTTTTTT
>TRBJ1-2|.|.|TRBV4-3
CASSQDWAGGYTF
TGCGCCAGCAGCCAAGATTGGGCCGGAGGCTACACCTTC
>TRBJ1-4|.|.|TRBV19
CASLGKAQRGEKLFF
TGTGCCAGTCTGGGAAAGGCCCAACGGGGTGAAAAACTGTTTTTT